The 25 T cell receptor beta chains reported below all come from one sample, sequenced in a study of control samples from healthy donors and cancer patients. TCRdb keeps only in-frame clones here, not all; method: immunoSEQ multiplex PCR. The sample records just over 90,000 clones, roughly 86% being singletons. The sequenced material came from blood. These receptors all come from a woman aged 50 to 60 in good health.

This clone was seen a few times. The chain is built from TRBV7-9 and TRBJ2-7; D may be TRBD1 (6 bases). Germline V gene sequence: CDR1 SEHNR, CDR2 FQNEAQ (reference sequence). V shed 4 bases and J shed 7 bases, with 17 bases lying between them. This CDR3 region has 14 residues. The CDR3 sequence: CASSSDRSLREQYF. The CDR3, as DNA: TGTGCCAGCAGCTCTGACAGGTCCCTAAGGGAGCAGTACTTC.

V is TRBV9 and J is TRBJ1-4; 7 bases are shared with TRBD1. CDR1 SGDLS and CDR2 YYNGEE come from the germline V gene. This CDR3 comprises 14 residues. With 0 bases clipped from V and 4 bases from J, the junction kept 0 bases outside the gene matches. Here the CDR3 reads CASSVGQGNEKLFF. The CDR3 coding sequence is TGTGCCAGCAGCGTAGGACAGGGTAATGAAAAACTGTTTTTT.

The V call is TRBV7-9, the J call TRBJ2-5; D unclear. Trimming removed 5 bases at V and 1 base at J, with 14 bases between. The CDR3 extends over 15 amino acids. Germline loops: CDR1 SEHNR, CDR2 FQNEAQ (reference sequence). The CDR3 DNA reads as TGTGCCAGCAGCCACGACCAAAGTTTCCAAGAGACCCAGTACTTC. This translates into CASSHDQSFQETQYF.

The rearrangement links TRBV9 to TRBJ2-2; tentative D call: TRBD2 (6 bases). From germline, CDR1 is SGDLS and CDR2 YYNGEE. V was clipped by 0 bases and J by 1 base, with 7 bases between them. The CDR3 length is 15 residues. The CDR3 nucleotides read TGTGCCAGCAGCGTAGGGGGAGGGAACACCGGGGAGCTGTTTTTT. Translating it yields CASSVGGGNTGELFF.

The chain joins TRBV6-5 to TRBJ2-4; D perhaps matches TRBD2 (5 bases). The germline CDR1 and CDR2 sequences are MNHEY and SVGAGI. The CDR3 loop spans 15 amino acids. Trimming shortened V by 7 bases and J by 3 bases, and 16 bases separated the two germline ends. As DNA, the CDR3 is TGTGCCAGCATGTGGGCCTGGGGAGACAAAAACATTCAGTACTTC. This translates into CASMWAWGDKNIQYF.

The chain recombines TRBV6-2 or TRBV6-3 with TRBJ2-1; the match to TRBD2 covers 9 bases. This CDR3 is built from 17 residues. V was pared by 4 bases and J by 4 bases, with 11 bases of the junction left unmatched. Germline lookup yields CDR1 MNHEY and CDR2 SVGEGT. The CDR3 region is CASSSRAGGNPYNEQFF. For the CDR3, the DNA is TGTGCCAGCAGTTCACGAGCGGGGGGCAACCCGTACAATGAGCAGTTCTTC.

The V call is TRBV11-3, the J call TRBJ2-3; the match to TRBD1 covers 7 bases. Germline-derived CDR1 and CDR2 are SGHNT and YENEEA. The CDR3 consists of 14 residues. V was clipped by 5 bases and J by 4 bases; unmatched bases: 6. The CDR3 sequence: CASSLGQAADTQYF. CDR3 in DNA: TGTGCCAGCAGCCTAGGACAGGCCGCAGATACGCAGTATTTT.

CDR3: CASSLLGANYGYTF. The CDR3 DNA is TGTGCCAGCAGTTTATTGGGGGCGAATTATGGCTACACCTTC. The rearrangement links TRBV28 to TRBJ1-2, with D maybe TRBD1 (6 bases). The germline V gene encodes CDR1 MDHEN and CDR2 SYDVKM. V lost 1 base and J 5 bases, leaving 11 bases between the germline ends. The CDR3 length is 14 residues.

The chain is built from TRBV14 and TRBJ1-2, with TRBD1 matching over 9 bases. Germline CDR1 SGHDN, CDR2 FVKESK. The V segment lost 3 bases and the J segment 8 bases; nucleotides outside the gene matches: 4. The CDR3 has 13 amino acids. CDR3 coding DNA: TGTGCCAGCAGCCAGTACAGGGGGCGCGGCTACACCTTC. Translating it yields CASSQYRGRGYTF.

This chain joins TRBV4-1 and TRBJ2-2, with D perhaps TRBD1 (5 bases). The ends were cut back, 0 bases at V and 2 bases at J, with 10 bases in the middle. This CDR3 is built from 16 residues. The germline gives CDR1 MGHRA, CDR2 YSYEKL. CDR3: CASSQDQGGNTGELFF. The CDR3 DNA reads TGCGCCAGCAGCCAAGATCAGGGTGGAAACACCGGGGAGCTGTTTTTT.

CDR3 protein: CASSLGQGYETQYF. CDR3 nucleotides: TGTGCCAGCAGCTTGGGACAGGGCTATGAGACCCAGTACTTC. The chain employs TRBV7-9 and TRBJ2-5; TRBD1 agrees at 9 bases. Trimming at V came to 3 bases and at J to 5 bases, leaving 4 bases not matched to a gene. The CDR3 has 14 residues. The germline gives CDR1 SEHNR, CDR2 FQNEAQ (reference sequence). The whole variable domain, filled in from reference TRBV7-9 and TRBJ2-5, reads DTGVSQNPRHKITKRGQNVTFRCDPISEHNRLYWYRQTLGQGPEFLTYFQNEAQLEKSRLLSDRFSAERPKGSFSTLEIQRTEQGDSAMYLCASSLGQGYETQYFGPGTRLLVL.

The chain recombines TRBV2 with TRBJ2-1; 10 nucleotides line up with TRBD2. Per germline, CDR1 SNHLY and CDR2 FYNNEI. The CDR3 length is 13 residues. Losses at the gene ends were 8 bases for V and 7 bases for J; bases not matched to a gene: 5. Here the CDR3 reads CASGTSVRNEQFF. CDR3 nucleotide sequence: TGTGCCAGCGGGACTAGCGTGAGGAATGAGCAGTTCTTC.

The V gene is TRBV11-3, the J gene TRBJ2-1; tentatively, D is TRBD2 (6 bases). Germline CDR1 is SGHNT and CDR2 is YENEEA. The CDR3 is made up of 13 amino acids. Trimming took off 4 bases at V and 5 bases at J, with 9 bases between the two ends. For the CDR3, the DNA is TGTGCCAGCAGCTCGCCGGGGGACAATGAGCAGTTCTTC. Translation gives CASSSPGDNEQFF.

The chain combines TRBV3-1 (or the pseudogene TRBV3-2) with TRBJ1-1; D remains unclear. The CDR3 is 15 residues long. The germline gives CDR1 LGHDT, CDR2 YNNKEL (reference sequence). Trimming left V 4 bases short and J 0 bases short, with 12 bases between. The CDR3 spells CASSPWDRMNTEAFF. The CDR3 region has the DNA TGTGCCAGCAGCCCCTGGGATCGGATGAACACTGAAGCTTTCTTT.

The chain carries TRBV25-1 and TRBJ1-1; tentatively, D is TRBD1 (5 bases). The CDR3 extends over 14 amino acids. Per the germline V gene, CDR1 is MGHDK and CDR2 is SYGVNS. The ends were cut back, 4 bases at V and 0 bases at J, with 9 bases in the middle. The CDR3 sequence is CASSVGTMNTEAFF. CDR3 sequence (DNA): TGTGCCAGCAGTGTCGGGACCATGAACACTGAAGCTTTCTTT.

The chain couples TRBV5-8 to TRBJ2-1; possible D gene TRBD1, 8 bases. CDR1 and CDR2 from the germline V gene are SGHTS and YDEGEE. Between the trimmed V and J ends, which lost 0 bases and 3 bases, there was a span of 19 bases. This CDR3 region has 18 residues. CDR3 DNA: TGTGCCAGCAGCTTGGGCAGTCTACAGGGGGGGCTCTACAATGAGCAGTTCTTC. Its protein product is CASSLGSLQGGLYNEQFF.

This chain uses TRBV6-4 with TRBJ2-3; D may be TRBD2 (5 bases). This CDR3 contains 19 residues. Trimming cost V 2 bases and J 2 bases, with 23 bases left between them. Germline V lookup: CDR1 MRHNA, CDR2 SNTAGT. The CDR3 coding sequence is TGTGCCAGCAGTGACCCCGATACCCCGGCTAGCTCCGACACAGATACGCAGTATTTT. Translated: CASSDPDTPASSDTDTQYF.

This clone was seen a few times. The rearrangement links TRBV13 to TRBJ1-3, with a possible D match to TRBD1 (5 bases). Trimming took 2 bases from V and 0 from J, leaving 11 bases between them. CDR3 size: 16 residues. The germline V gene encodes CDR1 PRHDT and CDR2 FYEKMQ (reference sequence). As DNA, the CDR3 is TGTGCCAGCAGCTTAAGGGGAGGGATCTCTGGAAACACCATATATTTT. Encoded protein: CASSLRGGISGNTIYF.

The chain couples TRBV7-3 to TRBJ1-2; D possibly corresponds to TRBD1 (6 bases). Between the trimmed V and J ends, which lost 5 bases and 8 bases, there was a span of 21 bases. The CDR3 is 15 residues long. From germline, CDR1 is SGHTA and CDR2 FQGTGA. The CDR3: CASSLGGGNSGGYTF. The CDR3 nucleotides are TGTGCCAGCAGCCTCGGGGGCGGGAATAGTGGCGGCTACACCTTC.

This clone has a single count. An end of the junction does not agree with germline; a read error may underlie this. This chain connects TRBV7-7 to TRBJ1-5; no definite D call. Germline-derived CDR1 and CDR2 are SSHAT and FNYEAQ (reference sequence). The CDR3 is 13 residues long. The CDR3 sequence: CASSKDISQPQHF. DNA for the CDR3: TGTGCTAGCAGCAAAGACATCTCTCAGCCCCAGCATTTT.

The J gene is TRBJ2-1, the V gene TRBV3-1 (or the pseudogene TRBV3-2); possibly TRBD1 for D (6 bases). The CDR3 extends over 13 amino acids. Germline CDR1 and CDR2: LGHDT and YNNKEL (reference sequence). V was pared by 6 bases and J by 4 bases, with 10 bases between. In nucleotides, the CDR3 is TGTGCCAGCAGTCCGACAGGTTACAATGAGCAGTTCTTC. The encoded protein is CASSPTGYNEQFF.

The rearrangement links TRBV28 to TRBJ1-2; D not resolved. The CDR3 is made up of 10 amino acids. V was shortened by 6 bases and J by 6 bases, with 5 bases between the two germline ends. Per germline, CDR1 MDHEN and CDR2 SYDVKM. CDR3 DNA: TGTGCCAGCAGCTCCAATGGCTACACCTTC. Amino acid sequence: CASSSNGYTF.

The J gene is TRBJ2-2, the V gene TRBV6-4; D is tentatively TRBD1 or TRBD2 (5 bases each). The length of the CDR3 is 13 residues. V lost 8 bases and J 6 bases, leaving 13 bases between the germline ends. Germline V gene sequence: CDR1 MRHNA, CDR2 SNTAGT. CDR3 sequence reads: CASARGESGELFF. Written as DNA, the CDR3 is TGTGCCAGCGCCCGAGGGGAGTCCGGGGAGCTGTTTTTT.

The chain joins TRBV13 to TRBJ2-7, with a possible D match to TRBD1 (6 bases). Germline CDR1 is PRHDT and CDR2 is FYEKMQ (reference sequence). V was pared by 4 bases and J by 5 bases, with 21 bases between. This CDR3 contains 16 residues. The CDR3 nucleotides are TGTGCCAGCAGCTCTTCCCGCCACAGGGTGAGAAACGAGCAGTACTTC. Amino acid sequence: CASSSSRHRVRNEQYF.

The table lists this clone with a count of one. The rearrangement links TRBV9 to TRBJ2-1; 9 bases are shared with TRBD1. Germline CDR1 reads SGDLS; CDR2 reads YYNGEE. The CDR3 spans 15 residues. Unmatched junction bases numbered 4, after V lost 0 bases and J lost 6 bases. CDR3 protein: CASSVDYRGPNEQFF. DNA of the CDR3: TGTGCCAGCAGCGTAGACTACAGGGGGCCCAATGAGCAGTTCTTC.